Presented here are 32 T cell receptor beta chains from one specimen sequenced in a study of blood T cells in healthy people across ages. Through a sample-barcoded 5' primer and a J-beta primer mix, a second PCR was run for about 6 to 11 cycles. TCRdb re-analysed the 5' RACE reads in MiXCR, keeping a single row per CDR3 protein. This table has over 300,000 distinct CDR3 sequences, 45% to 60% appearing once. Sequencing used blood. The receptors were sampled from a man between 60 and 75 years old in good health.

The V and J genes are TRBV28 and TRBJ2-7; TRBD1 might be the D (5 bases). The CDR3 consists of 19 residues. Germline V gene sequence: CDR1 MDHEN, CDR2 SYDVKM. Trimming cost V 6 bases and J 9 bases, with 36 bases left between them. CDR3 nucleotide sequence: TGTGCCAGCAGCCTAAGCCTGCCCTCCAGGGTGGGGTTATTTTGGGTGCAGTACTTC. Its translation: CASSLSLPSRVGLFWVQYF.

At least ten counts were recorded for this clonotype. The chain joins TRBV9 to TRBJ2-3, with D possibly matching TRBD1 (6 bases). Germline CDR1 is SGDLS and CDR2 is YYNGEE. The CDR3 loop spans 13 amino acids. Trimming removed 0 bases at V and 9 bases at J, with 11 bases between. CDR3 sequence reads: CASSVGDRMTQYF. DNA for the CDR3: TGTGCCAGCAGCGTAGGCGACAGGATGACGCAGTATTTT.

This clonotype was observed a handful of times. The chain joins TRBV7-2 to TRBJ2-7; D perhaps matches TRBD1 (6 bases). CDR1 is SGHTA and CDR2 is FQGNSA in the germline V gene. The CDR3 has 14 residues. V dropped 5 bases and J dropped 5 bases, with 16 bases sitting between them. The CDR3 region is CASSPPQGQDEQYF. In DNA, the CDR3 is TGTGCCAGCAGCCCGCCACAGGGCCAGGACGAGCAGTACTTC.

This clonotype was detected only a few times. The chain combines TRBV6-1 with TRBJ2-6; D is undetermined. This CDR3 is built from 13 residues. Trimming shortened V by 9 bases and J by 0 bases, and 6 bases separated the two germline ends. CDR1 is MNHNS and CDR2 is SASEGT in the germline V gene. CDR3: CARRISGANVLTF. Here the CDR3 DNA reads TGTGCCAGGCGAATCTCTGGGGCCAACGTCCTGACTTTC.

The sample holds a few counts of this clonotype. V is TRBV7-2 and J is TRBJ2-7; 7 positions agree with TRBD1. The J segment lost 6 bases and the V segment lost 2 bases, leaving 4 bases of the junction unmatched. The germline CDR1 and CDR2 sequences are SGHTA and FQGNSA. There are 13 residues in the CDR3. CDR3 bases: TGTGCCAGCAGCTTAAACAGGGGACGCGAGCAGTACTTC. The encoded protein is CASSLNRGREQYF.

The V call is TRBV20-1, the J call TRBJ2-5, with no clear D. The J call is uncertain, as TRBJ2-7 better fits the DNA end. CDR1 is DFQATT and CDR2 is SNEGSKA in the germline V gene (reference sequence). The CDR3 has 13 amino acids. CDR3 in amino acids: CSARGRQSYEQYF. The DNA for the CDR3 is TGCAGTGCTAGAGGAAGGCAGAGCTACGAGCAGTACTTC.

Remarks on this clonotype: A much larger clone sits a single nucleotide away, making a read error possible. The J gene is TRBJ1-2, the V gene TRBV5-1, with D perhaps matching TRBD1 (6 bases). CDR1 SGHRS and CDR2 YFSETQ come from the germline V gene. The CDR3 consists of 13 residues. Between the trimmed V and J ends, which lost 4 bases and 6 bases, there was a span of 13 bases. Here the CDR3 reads CASSASHRDGYTF. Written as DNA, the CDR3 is TGCGCCAGCAGCGCTTCCCACAGGGATGGCTACACCTTC.

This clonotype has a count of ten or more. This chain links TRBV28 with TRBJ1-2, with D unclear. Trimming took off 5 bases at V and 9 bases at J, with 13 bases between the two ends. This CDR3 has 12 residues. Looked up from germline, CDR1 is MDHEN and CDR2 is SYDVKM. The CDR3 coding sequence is TGTGCCAGCAGTGCCGACCGCTTGAGCTACACCTTC. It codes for CASSADRLSYTF.

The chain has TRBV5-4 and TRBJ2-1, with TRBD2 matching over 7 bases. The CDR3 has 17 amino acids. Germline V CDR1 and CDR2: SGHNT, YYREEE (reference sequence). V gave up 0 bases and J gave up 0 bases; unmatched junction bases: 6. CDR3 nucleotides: TGTGCCAGCAGCTTGGGCGGGGGTCTAAGCTCCTACAATGAGCAGTTCTTC. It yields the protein CASSLGGGLSSYNEQFF. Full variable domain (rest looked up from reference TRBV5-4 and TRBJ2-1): ETGVTQSPTHLIKTRGQQVTLRCSSQSGHNTVSWYQQALGQGPQFIFQYYREEENGRGNFPPRFSGLQFPNYSSELNVNALELDDSALYLCASSLGGGLSSYNEQFFGPGTRLTVL.

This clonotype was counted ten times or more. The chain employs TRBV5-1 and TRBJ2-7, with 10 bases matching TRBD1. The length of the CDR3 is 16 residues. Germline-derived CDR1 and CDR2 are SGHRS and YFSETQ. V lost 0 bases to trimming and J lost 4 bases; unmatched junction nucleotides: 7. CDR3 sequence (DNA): TGCGCCAGCAGCTTGGCGATCTCGGGACAGGGGTACGAGCAGTACTTC. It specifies CASSLAISGQGYEQYF.

CDR3 coding DNA: TGTGCCAGCAGCGGATCTAGCGGGAGGCCCCTTTACAATGAGCAGTTCTTC. It encodes CASSGSSGRPLYNEQFF. The genes are TRBV9 and TRBJ2-1, with 11 bases lining up with TRBD2. CDR3 size: 17 residues. With 3 bases clipped from V and 4 bases from J, the junction kept 9 bases outside the gene matches. Germline V gene lookup returns CDR1 SGDLS and CDR2 YYNGEE.

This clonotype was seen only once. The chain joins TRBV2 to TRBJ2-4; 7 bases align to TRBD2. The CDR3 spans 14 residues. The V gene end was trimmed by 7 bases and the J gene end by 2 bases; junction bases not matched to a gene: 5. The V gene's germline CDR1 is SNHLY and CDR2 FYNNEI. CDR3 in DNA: TGTGCCAGCACAGAGGGAGGGCCCAAAAACATTCAGTACTTC. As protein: CASTEGGPKNIQYF.

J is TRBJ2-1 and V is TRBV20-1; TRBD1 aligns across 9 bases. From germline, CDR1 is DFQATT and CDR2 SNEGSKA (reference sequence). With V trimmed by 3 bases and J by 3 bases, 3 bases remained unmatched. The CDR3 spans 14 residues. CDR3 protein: CSASPGQGYNEQFF. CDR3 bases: TGCAGTGCTAGTCCGGGACAGGGCTACAATGAGCAGTTCTTC.

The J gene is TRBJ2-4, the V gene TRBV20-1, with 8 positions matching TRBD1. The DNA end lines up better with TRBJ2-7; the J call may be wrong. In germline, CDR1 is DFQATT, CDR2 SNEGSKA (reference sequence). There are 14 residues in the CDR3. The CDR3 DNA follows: TGCAGTGCTCTAGGCCGCAGGGGGCAGGACGAGCAGTACTTC. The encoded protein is CSALGRRGQDEQYF.

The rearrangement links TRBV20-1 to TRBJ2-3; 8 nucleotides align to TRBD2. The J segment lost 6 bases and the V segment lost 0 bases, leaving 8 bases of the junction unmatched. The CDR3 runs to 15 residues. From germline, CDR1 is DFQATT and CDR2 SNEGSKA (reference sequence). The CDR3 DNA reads TGCAGTGCTAGAGATCATTCGGGAGGGGCGGATACGCAGTATTTT. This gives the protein CSARDHSGGADTQYF.

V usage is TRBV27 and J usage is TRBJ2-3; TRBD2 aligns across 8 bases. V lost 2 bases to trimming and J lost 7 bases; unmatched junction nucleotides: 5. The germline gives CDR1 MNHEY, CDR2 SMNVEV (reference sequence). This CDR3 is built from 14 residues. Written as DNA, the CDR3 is TGTGCCAGCAGTTTACCCGGGAGGGGGAATACGCAGTATTTT. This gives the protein CASSLPGRGNTQYF.

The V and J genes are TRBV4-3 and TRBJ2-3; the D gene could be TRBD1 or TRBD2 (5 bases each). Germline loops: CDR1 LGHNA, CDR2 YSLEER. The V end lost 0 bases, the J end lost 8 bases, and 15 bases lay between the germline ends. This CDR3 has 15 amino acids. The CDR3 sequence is CASSQDGDALSTQYF. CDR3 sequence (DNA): TGCGCCAGCAGCCAAGATGGGGACGCGCTTTCTACGCAGTATTTT.

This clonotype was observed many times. The CDR3 sequence is CASSFQPSSYNEQFF. The DNA for the CDR3 is TGTGCCAGCAGTTTTCAACCGAGCTCCTACAATGAGCAGTTCTTC. This chain connects TRBV12-3 or TRBV12-4 to TRBJ2-1; D gene uncertain. Trimming pared 3 bases from V and 0 bases from J, leaving 9 bases between. The CDR3 length is 15 residues.

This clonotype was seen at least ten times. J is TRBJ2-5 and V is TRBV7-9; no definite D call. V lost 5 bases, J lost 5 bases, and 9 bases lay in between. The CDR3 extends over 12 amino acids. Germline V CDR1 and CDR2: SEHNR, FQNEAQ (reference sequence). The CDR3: CASSPPGETQYF. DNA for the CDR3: TGTGCCAGCAGCCCCCCCGGGGAGACCCAGTACTTC.

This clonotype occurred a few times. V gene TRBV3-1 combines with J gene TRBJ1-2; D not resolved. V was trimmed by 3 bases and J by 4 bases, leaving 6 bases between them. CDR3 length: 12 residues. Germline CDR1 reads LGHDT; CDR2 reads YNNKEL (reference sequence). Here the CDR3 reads CASSHDSYGYTF. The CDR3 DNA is TGTGCCAGCAGCCATGACTCCTATGGCTACACCTTC.

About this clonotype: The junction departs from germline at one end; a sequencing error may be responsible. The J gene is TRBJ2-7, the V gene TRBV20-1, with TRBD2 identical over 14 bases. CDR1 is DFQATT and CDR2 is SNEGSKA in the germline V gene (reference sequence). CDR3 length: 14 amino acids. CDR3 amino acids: CRAKGLAGVYEQYF. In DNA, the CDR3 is TGCAGGGCTAAGGGACTAGCGGGAGTCTACGAGCAGTACTTC.

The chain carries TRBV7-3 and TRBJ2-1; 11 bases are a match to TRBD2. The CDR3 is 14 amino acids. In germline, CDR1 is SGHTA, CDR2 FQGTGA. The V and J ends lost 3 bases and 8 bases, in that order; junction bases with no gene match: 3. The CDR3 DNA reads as TGTGCCAGCAGCTTGGGGGGACTAGCGGATGAGCAGTTCTTC. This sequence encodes CASSLGGLADEQFF.

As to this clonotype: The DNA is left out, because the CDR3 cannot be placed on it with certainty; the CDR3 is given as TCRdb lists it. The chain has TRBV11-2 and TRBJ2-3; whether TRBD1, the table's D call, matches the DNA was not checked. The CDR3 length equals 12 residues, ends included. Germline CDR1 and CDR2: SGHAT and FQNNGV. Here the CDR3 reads CASSAVGTGAYF.

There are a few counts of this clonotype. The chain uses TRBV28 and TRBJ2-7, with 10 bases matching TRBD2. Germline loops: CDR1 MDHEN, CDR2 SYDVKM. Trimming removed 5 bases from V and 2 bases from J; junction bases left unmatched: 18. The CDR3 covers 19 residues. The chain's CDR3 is CASSPSGSGLSPPPYEQYF. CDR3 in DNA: TGTGCCAGCAGTCCTAGCGGGAGTGGTCTGAGCCCGCCTCCCTACGAGCAGTACTTC. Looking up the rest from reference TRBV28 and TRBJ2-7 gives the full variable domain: DVKVTQSSRYLVKRTGEKVFLECVQDMDHENMFWYRQDPGLGLRLIYFSYDVKMKEKGDIPEGYSVSREKKERFSLILESASTNQTSMYLCASSPSGSGLSPPPYEQYFGPGTRLTVT.

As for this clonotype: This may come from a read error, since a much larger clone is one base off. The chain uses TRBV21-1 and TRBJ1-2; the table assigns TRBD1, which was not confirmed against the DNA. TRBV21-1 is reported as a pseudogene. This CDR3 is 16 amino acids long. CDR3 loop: CASSKFQGRQHFGYTF. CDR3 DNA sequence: TGTGCCAGCAGCAAATTTCAGGGCAGACAACACTTTGGCTACACCTTC.

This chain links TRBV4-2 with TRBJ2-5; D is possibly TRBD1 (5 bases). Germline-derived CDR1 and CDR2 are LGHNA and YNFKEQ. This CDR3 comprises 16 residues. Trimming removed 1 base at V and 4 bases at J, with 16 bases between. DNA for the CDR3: TGTGCCAGCAGCCAAGCTAGTCTGGGGCAGGGAGAGACCCAGTACTTC. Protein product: CASSQASLGQGETQYF.

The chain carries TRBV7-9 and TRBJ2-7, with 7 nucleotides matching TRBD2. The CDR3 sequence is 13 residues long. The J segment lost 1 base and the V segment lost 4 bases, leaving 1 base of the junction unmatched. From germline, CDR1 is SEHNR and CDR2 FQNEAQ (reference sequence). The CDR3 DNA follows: TGTGCCAGCAGCTGGGAGGGTTCCTACGAGCAGTACTTC. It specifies CASSWEGSYEQYF.

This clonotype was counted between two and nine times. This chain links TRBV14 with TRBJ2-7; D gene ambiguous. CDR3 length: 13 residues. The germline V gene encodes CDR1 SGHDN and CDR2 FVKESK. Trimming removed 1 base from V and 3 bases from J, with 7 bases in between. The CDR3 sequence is CASSQAWGYEQYF. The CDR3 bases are TGTGCCAGCAGCCAAGCCTGGGGCTACGAGCAGTACTTC. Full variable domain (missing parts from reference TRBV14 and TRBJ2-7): EAGVTQFPSHSVIEKGQTVTLRCDPISGHDNLYWYRRVMGKEIKFLLHFVKESKQDESGMPNNRFLAERTGGTYSTLKVQPAELEDSGVYFCASSQAWGYEQYFGPGTRLTVT.

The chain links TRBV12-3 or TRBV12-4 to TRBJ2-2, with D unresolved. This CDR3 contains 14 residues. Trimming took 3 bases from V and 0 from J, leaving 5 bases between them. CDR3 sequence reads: CASSLTPNTGELFF. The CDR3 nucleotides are TGTGCCAGCAGTTTGACACCGAACACCGGGGAGCTGTTTTTT.

CDR3 sequence (DNA): TGTGCCAGCAGCTTAGCCATTAGGAGGGGAGGGGAGACCCAGTACTTC. This translates into CASSLAIRRGGETQYF. This chain uses TRBV7-2 with TRBJ2-5, with 7 positions matching TRBD2. The ends lost 0 bases at V and 5 bases at J; junction bases unmatched: 9. Germline V gives CDR1 SGHTA, CDR2 FQGNSA. CDR3 size: 16 residues. Combining the CDR3 with reference TRBV7-2 and TRBJ2-5 gives the whole variable domain GAGVSQSPSNKVTEKGKDVELRCDPISGHTALYWYRQSLGQGLEFLIYFQGNSAPDKSGLPSDRFSAERTGGSVSTLTIQRTQQEDSAVYLCASSLAIRRGGETQYFGPGTRLLVL.

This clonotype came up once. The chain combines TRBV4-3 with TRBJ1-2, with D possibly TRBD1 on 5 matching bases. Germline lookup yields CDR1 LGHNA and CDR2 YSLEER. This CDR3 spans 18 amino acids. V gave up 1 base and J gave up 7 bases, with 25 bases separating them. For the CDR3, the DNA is TGCGCCAGCAGCCAAGTCTCTTTCGTGAGTTCACAGGAAGGTGGCTACACCTTC. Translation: CASSQVSFVSSQEGGYTF.

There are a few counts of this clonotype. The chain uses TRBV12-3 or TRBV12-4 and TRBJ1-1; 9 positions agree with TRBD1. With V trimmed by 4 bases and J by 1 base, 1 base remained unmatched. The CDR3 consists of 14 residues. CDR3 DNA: TGTGCCAGCAGTTCGACAGGGGGGAACACTGAAGCTTTCTTT. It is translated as CASSSTGGNTEAFF.